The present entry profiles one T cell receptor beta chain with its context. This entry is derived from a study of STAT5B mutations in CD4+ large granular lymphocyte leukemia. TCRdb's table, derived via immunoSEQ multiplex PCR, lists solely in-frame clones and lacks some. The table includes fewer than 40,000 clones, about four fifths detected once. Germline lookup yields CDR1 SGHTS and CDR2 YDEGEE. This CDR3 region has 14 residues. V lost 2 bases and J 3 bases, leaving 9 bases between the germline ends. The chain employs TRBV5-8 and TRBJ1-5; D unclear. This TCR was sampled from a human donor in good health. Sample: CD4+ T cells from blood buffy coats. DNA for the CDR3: TGTGCCAGCAGCTTTGATAGGGCCAATCAGCCCCAGCATTTT. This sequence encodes CASSFDRANQPQHF.